This T cell receptor beta chain stems from a study of blood T cell repertoires in COVID-19. Categorization into cohorts depended on clinical history that participants reported. The CDR3 consists of 16 residues. The germline CDR1 and CDR2 sequences are MDHEN and SYDVKM. Trimming stripped 4 bases from V and 7 bases from J, with 19 bases between. Measured with immunoSEQ multiplex PCR; TCRdb has only the in-frame clones, and not every one. The repertoire holds hundreds of thousands of clones, with around 87% as singletons. The TCR comes from a man younger than 35 who had recovered from COVID-19. The sample comprised PBMCs or T cells enriched from blood (not recorded which). The chain recombines TRBV28 with TRBJ1-4; possibly TRBD1 for D (6 bases). This chain's CDR3 is CASSSQRDTSIEKLFF. In nucleotides, the CDR3 is TGTGCCAGCAGTTCCCAACGGGACACTTCAATTGAAAAACTGTTTTTT.